The 5 T cell receptor beta chains below come from one sample, sequenced in a study. TCRdb used MiXCR to reprocess the 5' RACE reads, holding one entry per CDR3 protein. Among fewer than 60,000 distinct CDR3 sequences listed, 28% were seen once. Material for sequencing was naive CD4+ T cells sorted from blood. Subset here: naive CD4+ T cells, CD4+CD45RA+CD25-. The source is a female donor with breast cancer.

This clonotype showed up many times. V gene TRBV2 combines with J gene TRBJ2-5; D possibly corresponds to TRBD1 (5 bases). The CDR3 is 13 amino acids. The V end was cut by 4 bases, the J end by 7 bases, with 13 bases between. The germline V gene encodes CDR1 SNHLY and CDR2 FYNNEI. The CDR3 nucleotides read TGTGCCAGCAGTGGTTCTCCAAGGGGGACCCAGTACTTC. It codes for CASSGSPRGTQYF.

Comments on this clonotype: The junction and the germline gene differ at one end; a read error may be behind it. The rearrangement uses TRBV6-1 and TRBJ1-6; D is unclear. Germline lookup yields CDR1 MNHNS and CDR2 SASEGT. This CDR3 comprises 14 residues. CDR3: CASSSTWYNPPLHF. Here the CDR3 DNA reads TGTGCCAGCAGCTCGACGTGGTATAATCCACCCCTCCACTTT.

A few counts support this clonotype. Given a much more abundant clone one base away, this may be a read error. The V call is TRBV25-1, the J call TRBJ2-1, with D perhaps matching TRBD1 (5 bases). Germline CDR1 reads MGHDK; CDR2 reads SYGVNS. The CDR3 runs to 11 residues. Trimming left V 10 bases short and J 10 bases short, with 14 bases between. The CDR3 nucleotides are TGTGCCAACAGCTTAGGGGCCGAGCAGTTCTTC. The encoded protein is CANSLGAEQFF.

This clonotype was picked up a small number of times. The genes are TRBV7-9 and TRBJ1-6; D call uncertain. V gave up 5 bases and J gave up 9 bases, with 8 bases separating them. Germline assignment: CDR1 SEHNR and CDR2 FQNEAQ (reference sequence). The length of the CDR3 is 12 residues. CDR3 sequence (DNA): TGTGCCAGCAGCCAGGACGGTTCACCCCTCCACTTT. It is translated as CASSQDGSPLHF.

The chain combines TRBV3-1 with TRBJ1-4; D remains ambiguous. The CDR3 length is 13 residues. V dropped 1 base and J dropped 3 bases, with 3 bases sitting between them. From germline, CDR1 is LGHDT and CDR2 YNNKEL (reference sequence). The CDR3 DNA is TGTGCCAGCAGCCAAGTCCCTAATGAAAAACTGTTTTTT. Translating gives CASSQVPNEKLFF. Supplemented by reference TRBV3-1 and TRBJ1-4, the full variable domain reads DTAVSQTPKYLVTQMGNDKSIKCEQNLGHDTMYWYKQDSKKFLKIMFSYNNKELIINETVPNRFSPKSPDKAHLNLHINSLELGDSAVYFCASSQVPNEKLFFGSGTQLSVL.